The clone carrying this TCR beta chain was recorded at least ten times. Antigen unknown. All donors were healthy, and all were Caucasian. This specimen belongs to a study of identical twins. Study observations and caveats: The study drew conclusions from cross-sectional statistical analysis, not from following the same donors. Recombination models fit unrelated individuals' TCR alpha sharing but underestimated twins'. Analyses based on zero insertions could be partly confounded by invariant MAIT and iNKT cells.

Each CDR3 protein gets one entry after TCRdb re-called the 5' RACE reads with MiXCR. The profile shows some 710,000 distinct CDR3 sequences, around 6.1% of them singletons. Trimming removed 0 bases from V and 7 bases from J, with 14 bases in between. The CDR3 extends over 16 amino acids. The germline V gene has CDR1 SGHRS and CDR2 YFSETQ. The source is a man younger than 35 in good health. The rearrangement links TRBV5-1 to TRBJ1-6; no firm D call. Sequenced sample: naive T cells sorted from blood. The CDR3 DNA reads as TGCGCCAGCAGCTTGGATGCCAGACTGTTGAATTCACCCCTCCACTTT. Amino acids: CASSLDARLLNSPLHF. The entire variable domain, with the rest obtained from reference TRBV5-1 and TRBJ1-6, is as follows: KAGVTQTPRYLIKTRGQQVTLSCSPISGHRSVSWYQQTPGQGLQFLFEYFSETQRNKGNFPGRFSGRQFSNSRSEMNVSTLELGDSALYLCASSLDARLLNSPLHFGNGTRLTVT.